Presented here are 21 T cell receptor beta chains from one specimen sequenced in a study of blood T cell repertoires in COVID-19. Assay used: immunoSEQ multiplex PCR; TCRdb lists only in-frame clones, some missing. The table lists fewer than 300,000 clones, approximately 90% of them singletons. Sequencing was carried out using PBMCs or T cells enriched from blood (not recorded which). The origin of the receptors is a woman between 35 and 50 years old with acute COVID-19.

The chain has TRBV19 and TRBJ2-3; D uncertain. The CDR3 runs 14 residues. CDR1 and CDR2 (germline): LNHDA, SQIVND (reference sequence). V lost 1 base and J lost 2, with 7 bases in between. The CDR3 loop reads CASSIGHPTDTQYF. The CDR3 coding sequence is TGTGCCAGTAGTATAGGGCATCCCACAGATACGCAGTATTTT.

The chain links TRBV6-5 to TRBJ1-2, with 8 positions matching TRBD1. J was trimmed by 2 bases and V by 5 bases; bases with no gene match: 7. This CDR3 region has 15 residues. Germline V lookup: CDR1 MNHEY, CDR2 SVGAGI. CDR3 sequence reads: CASSIYRGSNYGYTF. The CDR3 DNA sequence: TGTGCCAGCAGTATCTACAGGGGGTCGAACTATGGCTACACCTTC.

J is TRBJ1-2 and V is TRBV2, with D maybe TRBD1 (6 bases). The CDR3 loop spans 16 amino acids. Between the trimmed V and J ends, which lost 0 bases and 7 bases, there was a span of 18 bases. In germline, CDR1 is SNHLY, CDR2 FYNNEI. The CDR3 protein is CASSEAGTPMVLGYTF. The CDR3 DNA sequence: TGTGCCAGCAGTGAAGCCGGGACACCCATGGTTCTTGGCTACACCTTC.

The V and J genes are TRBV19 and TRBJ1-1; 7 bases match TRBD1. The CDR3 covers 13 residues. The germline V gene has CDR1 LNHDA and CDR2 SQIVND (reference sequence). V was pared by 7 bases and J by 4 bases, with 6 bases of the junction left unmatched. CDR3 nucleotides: TGTGCCAGTAACCGGGACAGAGCCACTGAAGCTTTCTTT. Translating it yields CASNRDRATEAFF.

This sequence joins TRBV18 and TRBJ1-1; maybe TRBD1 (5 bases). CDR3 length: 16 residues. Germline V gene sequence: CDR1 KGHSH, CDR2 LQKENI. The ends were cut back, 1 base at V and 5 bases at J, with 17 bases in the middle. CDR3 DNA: TGTGCCAGCTCACCACGAGGAGGGGCCGTGGGGACTGAAGCTTTCTTT. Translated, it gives CASSPRGGAVGTEAFF.

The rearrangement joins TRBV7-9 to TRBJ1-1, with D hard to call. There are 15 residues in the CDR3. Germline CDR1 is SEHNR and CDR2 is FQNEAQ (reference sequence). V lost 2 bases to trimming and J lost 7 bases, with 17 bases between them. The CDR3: CASSLKYPAGVEAFF. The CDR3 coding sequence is TGTGCCAGCAGCTTAAAATACCCCGCCGGGGTTGAAGCTTTCTTT.

The chain's CDR3 is CASTSRTRGAYTGNTIYF. CDR3 sequence (DNA): TGTGCCAGCACCTCCCGAACCAGGGGGGCTTACACTGGAAACACCATATATTTT. V gene TRBV19 combines with J gene TRBJ1-3; TRBD1 agrees at 7 bases. J was trimmed by 2 bases and V by 9 bases; bases with no gene match: 19. Looked up from germline, CDR1 is LNHDA and CDR2 is SQIVND (reference sequence). The CDR3 is 18 amino acids.

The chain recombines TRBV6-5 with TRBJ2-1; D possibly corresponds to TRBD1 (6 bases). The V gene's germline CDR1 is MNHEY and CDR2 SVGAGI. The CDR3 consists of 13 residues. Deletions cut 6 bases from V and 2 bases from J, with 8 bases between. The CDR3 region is CASSRGPYNEQFF. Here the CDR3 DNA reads TGTGCCAGCAGCAGGGGCCCCTACAATGAGCAGTTCTTC.

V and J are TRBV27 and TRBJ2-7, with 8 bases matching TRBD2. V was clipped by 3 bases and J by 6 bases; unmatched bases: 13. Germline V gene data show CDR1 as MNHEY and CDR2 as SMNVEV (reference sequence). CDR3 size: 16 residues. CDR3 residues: CASSFGLASGHGEQYF. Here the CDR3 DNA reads TGTGCCAGCAGTTTCGGCTTGGCTAGCGGGCATGGCGAGCAGTACTTC.

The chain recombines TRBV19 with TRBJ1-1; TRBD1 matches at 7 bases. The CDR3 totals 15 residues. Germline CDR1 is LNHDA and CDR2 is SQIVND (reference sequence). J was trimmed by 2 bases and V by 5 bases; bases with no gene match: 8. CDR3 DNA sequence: TGTGCCAGTAGTTTTCAGGGACAGACAAACACTGAAGCTTTCTTT. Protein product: CASSFQGQTNTEAFF.

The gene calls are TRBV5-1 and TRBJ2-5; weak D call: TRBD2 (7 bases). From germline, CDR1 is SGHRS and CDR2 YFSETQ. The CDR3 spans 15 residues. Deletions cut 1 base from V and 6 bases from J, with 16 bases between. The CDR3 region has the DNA TGCGCCAGCAGCTTGTCGGGGGGCGCAGGACAGACCCAGTACTTC. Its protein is CASSLSGGAGQTQYF. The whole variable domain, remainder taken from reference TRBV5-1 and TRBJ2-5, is KAGVTQTPRYLIKTRGQQVTLSCSPISGHRSVSWYQQTPGQGLQFLFEYFSETQRNKGNFPGRFSGRQFSNSRSEMNVSTLELGDSALYLCASSLSGGAGQTQYFGPGTRLLVL.

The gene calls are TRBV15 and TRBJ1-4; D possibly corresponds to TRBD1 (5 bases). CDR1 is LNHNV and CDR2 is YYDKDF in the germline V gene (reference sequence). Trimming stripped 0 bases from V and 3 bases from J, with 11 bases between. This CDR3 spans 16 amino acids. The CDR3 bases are TGTGCCACCAGCAGAGATCGACGGGGGGCTAATGAAAAACTGTTTTTT. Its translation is CATSRDRRGANEKLFF.

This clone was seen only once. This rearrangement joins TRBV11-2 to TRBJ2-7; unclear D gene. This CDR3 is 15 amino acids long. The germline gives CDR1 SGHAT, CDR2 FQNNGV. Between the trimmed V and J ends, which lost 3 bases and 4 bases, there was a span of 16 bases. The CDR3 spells CASSLIGRSGYEQYF. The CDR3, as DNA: TGTGCCAGCAGCTTGATTGGGCGATCAGGATACGAGCAGTACTTC.

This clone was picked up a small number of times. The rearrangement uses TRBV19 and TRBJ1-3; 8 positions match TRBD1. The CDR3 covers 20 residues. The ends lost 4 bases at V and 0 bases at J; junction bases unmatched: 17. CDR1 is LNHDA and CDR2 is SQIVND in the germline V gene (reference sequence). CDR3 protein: CASSRLQGQASLFSGNTIYF. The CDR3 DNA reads TGTGCCAGTAGTAGGTTGCAGGGACAGGCCTCCCTATTCTCTGGAAACACCATATATTTT. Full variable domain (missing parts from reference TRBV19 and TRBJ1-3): DGGITQSPKYLFRKEGQNVTLSCEQNLNHDAMYWYRQDPGQGLRLIYYSQIVNDFQKGDIAEGYSVSREKKESFPLTVTSAQKNPTAFYLCASSRLQGQASLFSGNTIYFGEGSWLTVV.

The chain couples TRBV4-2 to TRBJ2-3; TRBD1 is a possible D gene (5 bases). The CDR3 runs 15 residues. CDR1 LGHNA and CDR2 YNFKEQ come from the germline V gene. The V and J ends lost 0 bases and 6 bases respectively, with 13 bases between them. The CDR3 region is CASSQDTGRWDTQYF. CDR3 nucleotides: TGTGCCAGCAGCCAAGATACAGGTCGCTGGGATACGCAGTATTTT.

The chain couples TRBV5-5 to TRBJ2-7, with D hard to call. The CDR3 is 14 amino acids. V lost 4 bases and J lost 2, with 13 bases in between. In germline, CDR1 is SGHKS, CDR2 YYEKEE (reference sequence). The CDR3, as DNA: TGTGCCAGCAGCATAAGAACAGAGACCTACGAGCAGTACTTC. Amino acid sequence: CASSIRTETYEQYF.

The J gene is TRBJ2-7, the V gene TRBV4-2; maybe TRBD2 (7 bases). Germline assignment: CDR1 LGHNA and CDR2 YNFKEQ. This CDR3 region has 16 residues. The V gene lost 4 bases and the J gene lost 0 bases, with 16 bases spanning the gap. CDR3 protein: CASSPDGGGGSYEQYF. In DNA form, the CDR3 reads TGTGCCAGCAGCCCGGATGGCGGGGGCGGCTCCTACGAGCAGTACTTC.

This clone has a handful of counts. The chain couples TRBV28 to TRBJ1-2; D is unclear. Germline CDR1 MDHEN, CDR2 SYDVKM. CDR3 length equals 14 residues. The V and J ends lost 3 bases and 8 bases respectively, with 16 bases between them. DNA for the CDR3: TGTGCCAGCAGTTTGGACCAGGACTTTGGGGGCTACACCTTC. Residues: CASSLDQDFGGYTF.

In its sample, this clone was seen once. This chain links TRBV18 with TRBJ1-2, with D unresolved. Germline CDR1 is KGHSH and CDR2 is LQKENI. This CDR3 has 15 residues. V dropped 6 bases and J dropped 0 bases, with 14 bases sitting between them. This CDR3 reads CASSPPDNPNYGYTF. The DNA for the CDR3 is TGTGCCAGCTCCCCCCCAGACAACCCTAACTATGGCTACACCTTC.

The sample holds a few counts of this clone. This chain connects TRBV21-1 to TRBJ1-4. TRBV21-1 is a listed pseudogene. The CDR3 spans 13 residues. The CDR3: CASSSRLGEKLFF. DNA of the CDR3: TGTGCCAGCAGCTCCCGCCTCGGTGAAAAACTGTTTTTT.

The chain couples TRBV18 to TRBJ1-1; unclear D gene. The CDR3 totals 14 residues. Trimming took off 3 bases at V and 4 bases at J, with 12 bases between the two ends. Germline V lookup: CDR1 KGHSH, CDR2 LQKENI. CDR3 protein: CASSPAGSITEAFF. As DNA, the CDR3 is TGTGCCAGCTCACCGGCGGGTTCTATCACTGAAGCTTTCTTT.